These 18 T cell receptor beta chains came from one sample sequenced in a study of cytomegalovirus exposure and HLA in healthy donors. Use of 60 Vbeta and 13 Jbeta primers characterized the PCR. Here immunoSEQ multiplex PCR was the method, and the copy in TCRdb shows in-frame clones only, minus some. In the table there are about 70,000 clones, more than 80% of which are singletons. Sequencing used PBMCs. These TCRs come from a woman aged 25-40 years in good health and CMV-seropositive.

The CDR3 coding sequence is TGCAGCGTTGAAAGGGTGGGCGGGAGAGGCACCGGGGAGCTGTTTTTT. This codes for CSVERVGGRGTGELFF. The V and J genes are TRBV29-1 and TRBJ2-2, with TRBD2 matching 7 bases. CDR3 length equals 16 residues. The germline V gene has CDR1 SQVTM and CDR2 ANQGSEA. V lost 2 bases to trimming and J lost 4 bases; unmatched junction nucleotides: 10.

The J gene is TRBJ2-6, the V gene TRBV2; TRBD2 agrees at 8 bases. V dropped 3 bases and J dropped 1; count of bases not matched to a gene: 8. The CDR3 covers 18 residues. Germline CDR1 SNHLY, CDR2 FYNNEI. The CDR3 coding sequence is TGTGCCAGCAGTGAGCGGGGGGCCCATGTTTCTGGGGCCAACGTCCTGACTTTC. Translated: CASSERGAHVSGANVLTF. Complete variable domain (other parts from reference TRBV2 and TRBJ2-6): EPEVTQTPSHQVTQMGQEVILRCVPISNHLYFYWYRQILGQKVEFLVSFYNNEISEKSEIFDDQFSVERPDGSNFTLKIRSTKLEDSAMYFCASSERGAHVSGANVLTFGAGSRLTVL.

The chain joins TRBV6-6 to TRBJ2-7; D remains ambiguous. V lost 3 bases, J lost 6 bases, and 18 bases lay in between. The CDR3 runs to 15 residues. Germline-derived CDR1 and CDR2 are MNHNY and SVGAGI (reference sequence). CDR3: CASSYTALGSSEQYF. The DNA for the CDR3 is TGTGCCAGCAGTTATACGGCCCTCGGATCTAGCGAGCAGTACTTC.

This clone turned up a few times. V and J are TRBV6-1 and TRBJ2-5, with D perhaps TRBD2 (6 bases). The CDR3 covers 16 residues. The germline V and J ends were trimmed by 3 bases and 4 bases, with 18 bases remaining between them. Germline CDR1 is MNHNS and CDR2 is SASEGT. For the CDR3, the DNA is TGTGCCAGCAGTGACGTTGCAGCGGTCGGGGGAGAGACCCAGTACTTC. This translates into CASSDVAAVGGETQYF.

V is TRBV5-1 and J is TRBJ2-3; D ambiguous. Germline CDR1 SGHRS, CDR2 YFSETQ. The CDR3 is made up of 13 amino acids. Trimming shortened V by 1 base and J by 4 bases, and 7 bases separated the two germline ends. CDR3 bases: TGCGCCAGCAGCTTGATCCTTTCAGATACGCAGTATTTT. Protein: CASSLILSDTQYF. The full variable domain, its missing parts supplied by reference TRBV5-1 and TRBJ2-3, is KAGVTQTPRYLIKTRGQQVTLSCSPISGHRSVSWYQQTPGQGLQFLFEYFSETQRNKGNFPGRFSGRQFSNSRSEMNVSTLELGDSALYLCASSLILSDTQYFGPGTRLTVL.

The chain combines TRBV29-1 with TRBJ1-1; TRBD1 aligns across 7 bases. CDR1 SQVTM and CDR2 ANQGSEA come from the germline V gene. Trimming took 4 bases from V and 5 from J; bases not matched to a gene: 13. This CDR3 has 15 amino acids. The CDR3 bases are TGCAGCGTTGTTGGTTGGGAACAGGGGAGTACTGAAGCTTTCTTT. It translates to CSVVGWEQGSTEAFF.

The CDR3 DNA is TGTGCCACCAGCATAGGACTTAGCCGCATCCCAGATACGCAGTATTTT. Encoded protein: CATSIGLSRIPDTQYF. This chain joins TRBV15 and TRBJ2-3; possible D gene TRBD2, 5 bases. The CDR3 has 16 amino acids. Trimming stripped 4 bases from V and 4 bases from J, with 18 bases between. Looked up from germline, CDR1 is LNHNV and CDR2 is YYDKDF (reference sequence).

This clone was counted once. The rearrangement uses TRBV15 and TRBJ2-1; 9 positions agree with TRBD2. CDR3 length equals 15 residues. V was pared by 3 bases and J by 6 bases, with 6 bases of the junction left unmatched. Germline values: CDR1 LNHNV, CDR2 YYDKDF (reference sequence). In DNA, the CDR3 is TGTGCCACCAGCAGTGGCGGGAGGGCCTCCAATGAGCAGTTCTTC. Its translation is CATSSGGRASNEQFF.

The chain is built from TRBV6-5 and TRBJ2-7; 11 bases align to TRBD2. This CDR3 contains 15 residues. Germline V gene sequence: CDR1 MNHEY, CDR2 SVGAGI. J was trimmed by 1 base and V by 6 bases; bases with no gene match: 5. The DNA of the CDR3 is TGTGCCAGCAGAGAACTAGCGGGGGTGTCCTACGAGCAGTACTTC. Translated: CASRELAGVSYEQYF.

The chain employs TRBV28 and TRBJ1-5; TRBD1 might be the D (6 bases). CDR1 is MDHEN, CDR2 SYDVKM, per germline. The CDR3 contains 16 residues. Trimming took 5 bases from V and 1 from J, leaving 15 bases between them. The CDR3 spells CASSRSGTMSNQPQHF. CDR3 DNA: TGTGCCAGCAGTCGTTCCGGGACAATGAGCAATCAGCCCCAGCATTTT.

The gene calls are TRBV4-1 and TRBJ2-1; D is possibly TRBD1 (6 bases). V lost 1 base, J lost 7 bases, and 17 bases lay in between. Germline V gene lookup returns CDR1 MGHRA and CDR2 YSYEKL. CDR3 length: 16 residues. The CDR3 loop reads CASSQAGTLMRNEQFF. Written as DNA, the CDR3 is TGCGCCAGCAGCCAAGCAGGGACATTAATGCGGAATGAGCAGTTCTTC.

The rearrangement joins TRBV27 to TRBJ2-7, with D maybe TRBD2 (5 bases). The V gene's germline CDR1 is MNHEY and CDR2 SMNVEV (reference sequence). The CDR3 totals 15 residues. The germline V and J ends were trimmed by 6 bases and 5 bases, with 20 bases remaining between them. The CDR3 coding sequence is TGTGCCAGCAGCCTAACACCCCCTTACGGGAACGAGCAGTACTTC. It encodes CASSLTPPYGNEQYF.

V gene TRBV5-1 combines with J gene TRBJ1-1; no clear D. This CDR3 region has 14 residues. V lost 2 bases and J 1 base, leaving 9 bases between the germline ends. The germline CDR1 and CDR2 sequences are SGHRS and YFSETQ. This CDR3 reads CASSLSPENTEAFF. The CDR3 nucleotides are TGCGCCAGCAGCTTAAGCCCCGAGAACACTGAAGCTTTCTTT.

The chain links TRBV10-2 to TRBJ2-3; 8 bases fit TRBD2. This CDR3 comprises 14 residues. Germline V lookup: CDR1 WSHSY, CDR2 SAAADI. With 7 bases clipped from V and 3 bases from J, the junction kept 6 bases outside the gene matches. Here the CDR3 reads CASNSGMGTDTQYF. CDR3 coding DNA: TGCGCCAGCAATAGCGGGATGGGAACAGATACGCAGTATTTT.

The chain joins TRBV18 to TRBJ2-6; D unresolved. Germline lookup yields CDR1 KGHSH and CDR2 LQKENI. The CDR3 runs 16 residues. Trimming shortened V by 0 bases and J by 1 base, and 7 bases separated the two germline ends. For the CDR3, the DNA is TGTGCCAGCTCACCACCTGCCGGTTCTGGGGCCAACGTCCTGACTTTC. Translated: CASSPPAGSGANVLTF.

V gene TRBV6-1 combines with J gene TRBJ1-2; D not resolved. Germline V CDR1 and CDR2: MNHNS, SASEGT. The CDR3 length is 14 residues. The ends were cut back, 8 bases at V and 7 bases at J, with 20 bases in the middle. As DNA, the CDR3 is TGTGCCAGCGGGAGGACGGTCGTCCCTCCTGGCTACACCTTC. Protein sequence: CASGRTVVPPGYTF.

This clone was recorded only once. The V gene is TRBV30, the J gene TRBJ1-2; TRBD1 matches at 11 bases. Germline V gene sequence: CDR1 GTSNPN, CDR2 SVGIG (reference sequence). V shed 6 bases, J shed 0 bases, and the junction held 9 bases outside the gene matches. The CDR3 covers 16 residues. Here the CDR3 DNA reads TGTGCCTGCCCGGGACAGGGGGAGCGTCCTAACTATGGCTACACCTTC. Translating gives CACPGQGERPNYGYTF.

This clone was seen just once. The chain couples TRBV27 to TRBJ2-5; 9 bases are shared with TRBD2. Losses at the gene ends were 2 bases for V and 5 bases for J; bases not matched to a gene: 9. Germline V lookup: CDR1 MNHEY, CDR2 SMNVEV (reference sequence). The CDR3 has 16 residues. In DNA, the CDR3 is TGTGCCAGCAGTTTAAAGTGGCGGGAGGGCCGGGAGACCCAGTACTTC. As protein: CASSLKWREGRETQYF.